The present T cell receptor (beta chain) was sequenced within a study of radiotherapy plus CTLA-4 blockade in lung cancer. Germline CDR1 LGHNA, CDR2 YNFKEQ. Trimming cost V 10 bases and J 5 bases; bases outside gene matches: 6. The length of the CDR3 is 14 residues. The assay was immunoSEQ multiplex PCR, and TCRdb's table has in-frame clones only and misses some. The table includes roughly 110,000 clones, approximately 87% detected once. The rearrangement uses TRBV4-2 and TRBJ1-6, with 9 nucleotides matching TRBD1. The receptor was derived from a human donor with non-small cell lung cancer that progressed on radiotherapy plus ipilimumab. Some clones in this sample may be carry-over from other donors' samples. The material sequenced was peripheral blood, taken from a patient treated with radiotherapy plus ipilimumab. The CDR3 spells CATNRDRDNSPLHF. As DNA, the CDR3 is TGTGCCACAAACCGGGACAGGGATAATTCACCCCTCCACTTT.